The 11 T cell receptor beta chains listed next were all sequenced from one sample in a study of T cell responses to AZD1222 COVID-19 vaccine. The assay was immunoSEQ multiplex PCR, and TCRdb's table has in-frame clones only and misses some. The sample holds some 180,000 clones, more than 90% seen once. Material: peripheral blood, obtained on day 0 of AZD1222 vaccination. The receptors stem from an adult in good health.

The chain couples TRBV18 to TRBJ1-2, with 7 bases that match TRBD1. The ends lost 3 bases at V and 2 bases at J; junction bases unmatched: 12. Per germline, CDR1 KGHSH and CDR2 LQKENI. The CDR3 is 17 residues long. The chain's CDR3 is CASSPTHKGAGNYGYTF. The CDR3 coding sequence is TGTGCCAGCTCACCGACTCATAAGGGGGCGGGAAACTATGGCTACACCTTC.

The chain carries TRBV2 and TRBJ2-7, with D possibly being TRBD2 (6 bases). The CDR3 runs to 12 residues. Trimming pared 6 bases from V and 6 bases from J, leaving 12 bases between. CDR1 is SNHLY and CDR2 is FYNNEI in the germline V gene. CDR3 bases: TGTGCCAGCAGCAAAACTAGCCTCGAGCAGTACTTC. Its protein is CASSKTSLEQYF.

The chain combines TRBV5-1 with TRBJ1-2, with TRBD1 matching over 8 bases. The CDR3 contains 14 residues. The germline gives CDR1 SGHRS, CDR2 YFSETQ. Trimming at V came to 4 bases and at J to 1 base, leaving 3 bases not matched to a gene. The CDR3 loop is CASSLDRGNYGYTF. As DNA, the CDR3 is TGCGCCAGCAGCCTCGACAGGGGTAACTATGGCTACACCTTC.

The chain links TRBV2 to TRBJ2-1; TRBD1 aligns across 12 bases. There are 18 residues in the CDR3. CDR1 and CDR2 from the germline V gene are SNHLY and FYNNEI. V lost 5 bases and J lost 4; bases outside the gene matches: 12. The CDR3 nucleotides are TGTGCCAGCAGTCTATCAGGGACAGGGGGCTTAAGGTACAATGAGCAGTTCTTC. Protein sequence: CASSLSGTGGLRYNEQFF. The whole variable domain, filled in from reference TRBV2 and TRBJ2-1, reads EPEVTQTPSHQVTQMGQEVILRCVPISNHLYFYWYRQILGQKVEFLVSFYNNEISEKSEIFDDQFSVERPDGSNFTLKIRSTKLEDSAMYFCASSLSGTGGLRYNEQFFGPGTRLTVL.

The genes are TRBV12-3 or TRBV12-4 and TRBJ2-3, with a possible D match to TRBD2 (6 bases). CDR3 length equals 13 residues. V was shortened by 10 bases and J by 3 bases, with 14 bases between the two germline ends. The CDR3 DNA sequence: TGTGCCACGCGGGGCAGCCAGACAGATACGCAGTATTTT. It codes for CATRGSQTDTQYF.

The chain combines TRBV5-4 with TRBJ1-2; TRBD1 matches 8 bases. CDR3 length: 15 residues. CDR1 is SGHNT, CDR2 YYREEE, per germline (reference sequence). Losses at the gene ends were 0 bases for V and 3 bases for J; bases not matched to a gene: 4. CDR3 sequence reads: CASSLAGGAYYGYTF. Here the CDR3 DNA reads TGTGCCAGCAGCTTGGCAGGGGGCGCCTACTATGGCTACACCTTC. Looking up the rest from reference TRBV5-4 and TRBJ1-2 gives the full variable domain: ETGVTQSPTHLIKTRGQQVTLRCSSQSGHNTVSWYQQALGQGPQFIFQYYREEENGRGNFPPRFSGLQFPNYSSELNVNALELDDSALYLCASSLAGGAYYGYTFGSGTRLTVV.

CDR3 in amino acids: CASSPRAPGYNEQFF. In nucleotides, the CDR3 is TGTGCCAGCAGCCCCCGGGCCCCTGGTTACAATGAGCAGTTCTTC. V usage is TRBV11-2 and J usage is TRBJ2-1; no definite D call. Germline V gene lookup returns CDR1 SGHAT and CDR2 FQNNGV. V lost 5 bases, J lost 4 bases, and 15 bases lay in between. The CDR3 consists of 15 residues.

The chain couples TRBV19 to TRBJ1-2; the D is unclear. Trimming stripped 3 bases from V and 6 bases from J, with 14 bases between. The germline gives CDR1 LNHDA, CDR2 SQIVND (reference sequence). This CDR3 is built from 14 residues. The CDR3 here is CASSISARLNGYTF. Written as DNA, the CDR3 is TGTGCCAGTAGTATTTCGGCCAGGCTGAATGGCTACACCTTC.

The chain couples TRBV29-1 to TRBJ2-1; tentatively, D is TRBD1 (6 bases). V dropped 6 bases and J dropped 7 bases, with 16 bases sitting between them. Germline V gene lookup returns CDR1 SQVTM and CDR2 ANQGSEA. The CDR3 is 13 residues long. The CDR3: CSVSRRQANEQFF. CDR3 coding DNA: TGCAGCGTGAGCCGTCGACAGGCTAATGAGCAGTTCTTC.

This CDR3 reads CASSTQYGGSTSTDTQYF. CDR3 DNA sequence: TGTGCCAGTAGTACACAATATGGGGGCTCGACAAGCACAGATACGCAGTATTTT. The chain employs TRBV19 and TRBJ2-3; TRBD1 is a possible D gene (6 bases). Germline-derived CDR1 and CDR2 are LNHDA and SQIVND (reference sequence). The CDR3 is 18 residues long. V lost 4 bases to trimming and J lost 0 bases, with 20 bases between them.

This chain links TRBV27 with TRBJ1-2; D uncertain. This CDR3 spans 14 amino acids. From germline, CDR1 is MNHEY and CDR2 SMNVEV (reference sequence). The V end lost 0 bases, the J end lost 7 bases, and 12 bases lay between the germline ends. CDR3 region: CASSLSTGFPGYTF. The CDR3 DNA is TGTGCCAGCAGTTTATCAACCGGGTTCCCTGGCTACACCTTC.